The rows below give T cell receptor beta chains drawn from one sample of a study of shared clonotypes between healthy human individuals. Clones were read by immunoSEQ multiplex PCR, and TCRdb kept only the in-frame ones, dropping some. The sample records around 1,900,000 clones, approximately 92% being singletons. The sequenced sample consisted of naive CD8+ T cells from PBMCs. The receptors shown here come from a man younger than 30 in good health. Some clones in this sample may be carry-over from other donors' samples. CDR3s include the opening cysteine and the closing phenylalanine or tryptophan. Each record gives: V gene, J gene, clone size, CDR3 protein. Some rows have no size entry. The others give once, few or many, or a class for an expanded clone.

>TRBV5-4|TRBJ1-2|-
CASSGRQGADYGYTF
>TRBV14|TRBJ1-5|-
CASSQRGPYRVRNQPQHF
>TRBV7-6|TRBJ1-1|few
CASSQGQMVEAFF
>TRBV7-3|TRBJ2-1|-
CASSLVRRDRDNEQFF
>TRBV27|TRBJ1-2|-
CASSSAGVSIYGYTF
>TRBV27|TRBJ1-2|-
CASSPLFPGGYTF
>TRBV6-1|TRBJ1-3|-
CASIDGYSGNTIYF
>TRBV6-5|TRBJ1-5|once
CASRSKWSNQPQHF
>TRBV4-1|TRBJ2-7|-
CASSQDDGYGDEQYF
>TRBV29-1|TRBJ2-7|-
CSVVNRADNEQYF
>TRBV27|TRBJ2-1|-
CASTGGSYNEQFF
>TRBV28|TRBJ2-5|-
CASSPLAKQETQYF
>TRBV7-9|TRBJ1-1|few
CASSLGYRDRGRGTEAFF
>TRBV4-1|TRBJ2-2|-
CASSQDNSGRAPGELFF
>TRBV5-1|TRBJ1-1|-
CASSLGWLNTEAFF
>TRBV18|TRBJ2-7|once
CASSLGTGLSYEQYF
>TRBV6-1|TRBJ2-3|-
CASSELRERVFTDTQYF
>TRBV7-8|TRBJ2-7|-
CASSLGGTGSYEQYF
>TRBV19|TRBJ2-1|-
CASNSRRDGYNEQFF
>TRBV15|TRBJ2-7|-
CATSRGLTYEQYF
>TRBV5-6|TRBJ1-2|-
CASSSSPRGRTTYGYTF
>TRBV5-4|TRBJ2-7|-
CASRTTASAYEQYF
>TRBV6-5|TRBJ1-2|-
CASSKDGTGDGYTF
>TRBV9|TRBJ2-7|-
CASSVGGNEQYF
>TRBV27|TRBJ2-7|-
CASSPGPGQGANEQYF
>TRBV7-9|TRBJ1-2|-
CAVGRGPNYGYTF
>TRBV27|TRBJ2-7|-
CASSYRDGAYEQYF
>TRBV6-5|TRBJ2-5|-
CASSYYQLGGQETQYF
>TRBV7-8|TRBJ1-1|-
CASSFALGDKNTEAFF
>TRBV4-1|TRBJ2-1|-
CASSQASGFSYNEQFF
>TRBV5-1|TRBJ1-5|-
CASSLGPGQGNQPQHF
>TRBV27|TRBJ1-4|-
CASSFFSGSYNEKLFF
>TRBV11-2|TRBJ2-7|-
CASRGGQGYEQYF
>TRBV7-9|TRBJ1-4|-
CASSHPEQWGDEKLFF
>TRBV10-3|TRBJ2-1|once
CAIGNEQFF
>TRBV9|TRBJ2-7|-
CASSVASGPSYEQYF
>TRBV6-1|TRBJ2-7|-
CASSRIAGEIYEQYF
>TRBV27|TRBJ2-3|-
CASGRTGGSTDTQYF
>TRBV4-3|TRBJ2-5|-
CASSQDRVGETQYF
>TRBV28|TRBJ2-7|-
CASRPRDGRYEQYF
>TRBV7-9|TRBJ2-1|-
CASSGTHNEQFF
>TRBV4-1|TRBJ2-3|-
CASSQGRGSSTDTQYF
>TRBV27|TRBJ1-1|-
CASSLGGGGGEAFF
>TRBV7-9|TRBJ2-5|-
CASSLRTSGRYQETQYF
>TRBV27|TRBJ2-7|-
CASSLSWPPSGWGYEQYF
>TRBV28|TRBJ1-2|-
CASSQGTEGYTF
>TRBV7-9|TRBJ2-1|-
CASSLGSGVSNEQFF